These T cell receptor beta chains were read from a single sample in a study of blood T cell repertoires in COVID-19. Libraries were prepared by immunoSEQ multiplex PCR; TCRdb keeps only in-frame clonotypes and omits some of them. This sample carries roughly 260,000 clones, about 90% of them seen once, and the ten largest clones take 2.6%. Sequencing was done on a sample of peripheral blood. These receptors were obtained from a person under 35 with COVID-19, enrolled during active disease. CDR3s leave out the opening cysteine and the closing phenylalanine or tryptophan. The order of the fields is V gene, J gene, clone size, CDR3 protein. The size of a clone is reported for some rows only, either as once, few or many, or as a class for expanded clones.

v_call: TRBV24-1; j_call: TRBJ1-3; clone_size: NA; cdr3_aa: ATSDGTEAGNTIY
v_call: TRBV19; j_call: TRBJ2-1; clone_size: NA; cdr3_aa: ASSFISSYNEQF
v_call: TRBV20-1; j_call: TRBJ2-3; clone_size: NA; cdr3_aa: SALRRDTQY
v_call: TRBV7-9; j_call: TRBJ1-2; clone_size: NA; cdr3_aa: ASSLSQVVDGYT
v_call: TRBV25-1; j_call: TRBJ1-5; clone_size: NA; cdr3_aa: ASSERDWTGKPQH
v_call: TRBV5-6; j_call: TRBJ2-7; clone_size: NA; cdr3_aa: ASSFFVAGGSYEQY
v_call: TRBV7-2; j_call: TRBJ1-2; clone_size: NA; cdr3_aa: ASRRGGVHYGYT
v_call: TRBV19; j_call: TRBJ1-5; clone_size: NA; cdr3_aa: ASSLQGNNQPQH
v_call: TRBV28; j_call: TRBJ2-6; clone_size: NA; cdr3_aa: ASSSARTGPSGANVLT
v_call: TRBV6-5; j_call: TRBJ1-2; clone_size: NA; cdr3_aa: ASSYITGGYGYT
v_call: TRBV13; j_call: TRBJ1-3; clone_size: NA; cdr3_aa: ASSPSGGGSSGNTIY
v_call: TRBV7-9; j_call: TRBJ1-1; clone_size: NA; cdr3_aa: ASSFPLNSEAF
v_call: TRBV4-2; j_call: TRBJ1-2; clone_size: NA; cdr3_aa: ASSQGTGYT
v_call: TRBV13; j_call: TRBJ1-3; clone_size: NA; cdr3_aa: ASSLVRTGYGNTIY
v_call: TRBV2; j_call: TRBJ1-5; clone_size: NA; cdr3_aa: ASTYRAEDQPQH
v_call: TRBV9; j_call: TRBJ2-5; clone_size: once; cdr3_aa: ASSAQGGQETQY
v_call: TRBV14; j_call: TRBJ2-1; clone_size: NA; cdr3_aa: ASSQEGLAGGNEQF
v_call: TRBV5-1; j_call: TRBJ2-2; clone_size: NA; cdr3_aa: ASSLIAGVVGELF
v_call: TRBV19; j_call: TRBJ2-2; clone_size: NA; cdr3_aa: ASSFSFGGGPHGELF
v_call: TRBV4-1; j_call: TRBJ2-1; clone_size: once; cdr3_aa: ASSQPRASGHFSSYNEQF
v_call: TRBV7-6; j_call: TRBJ2-3; clone_size: NA; cdr3_aa: ASSLLSGSTDTQY
v_call: TRBV7-9; j_call: TRBJ1-3; clone_size: NA; cdr3_aa: ASSLAGQVSGNTIY
v_call: TRBV2; j_call: TRBJ1-4; clone_size: NA; cdr3_aa: ASSGGQGRRITREKLF
v_call: TRBV27; j_call: TRBJ2-3; clone_size: NA; cdr3_aa: ASSLRQGESTDTQY
v_call: TRBV7-9; j_call: TRBJ2-5; clone_size: NA; cdr3_aa: ADGPEEETQY
v_call: TRBV24-1; j_call: TRBJ2-3; clone_size: NA; cdr3_aa: ATSRREGQTDTQY
v_call: TRBV6-5; j_call: TRBJ1-1; clone_size: NA; cdr3_aa: ASRLARGTEAF
v_call: TRBV7-2; j_call: TRBJ2-3; clone_size: NA; cdr3_aa: ASSRQPGQNTDTQY
v_call: TRBV24-1; j_call: TRBJ2-5; clone_size: NA; cdr3_aa: ATSDLVLRTGGKKTQY
v_call: TRBV2; j_call: TRBJ2-7; clone_size: few; cdr3_aa: ASSSTYEQY
v_call: TRBV5-1; j_call: TRBJ2-7; clone_size: NA; cdr3_aa: ASWKSAGTNYEQY
v_call: TRBV7-9; j_call: TRBJ2-3; clone_size: once; cdr3_aa: ASTLGGDTDTQY
v_call: TRBV2; j_call: TRBJ1-6; clone_size: NA; cdr3_aa: ASSPRGQSNSPLH
v_call: TRBV9; j_call: TRBJ2-3; clone_size: few; cdr3_aa: ASSPSQRAPTDTQY
v_call: TRBV29-1; j_call: TRBJ1-2; clone_size: NA; cdr3_aa: SVMTGESGYT
v_call: TRBV19; j_call: TRBJ2-4; clone_size: NA; cdr3_aa: ASSGLAGVNIQY
v_call: TRBV2; j_call: TRBJ2-7; clone_size: medium-sized; cdr3_aa: ASSGEEEREVGYEQY
v_call: TRBV19; j_call: TRBJ2-1; clone_size: NA; cdr3_aa: ASSPGGRHNEQF
v_call: TRBV19; j_call: TRBJ2-1; clone_size: NA; cdr3_aa: ASNLAGGQSSYNEQF
v_call: TRBV5-3; j_call: TRBJ1-5; clone_size: NA; cdr3_aa: ARSLGQGVGQPQH
v_call: TRBV5-1; j_call: TRBJ2-3; clone_size: NA; cdr3_aa: ASSLTFTDTQY
v_call: TRBV27; j_call: TRBJ2-7; clone_size: NA; cdr3_aa: ASSLGLAGDEQY
v_call: TRBV9; j_call: NA; clone_size: NA; cdr3_aa: ASSVLSAGSYNEQF
v_call: TRBV25-1; j_call: TRBJ2-7; clone_size: once; cdr3_aa: ASSLDSYEQY
v_call: TRBV11-2; j_call: TRBJ1-2; clone_size: NA; cdr3_aa: ASSLERTGYYGYT
v_call: TRBV7-2; j_call: TRBJ1-1; clone_size: NA; cdr3_aa: ASSPFAGFQAF
v_call: TRBV3-1/TRBV3-2; j_call: TRBJ2-7; clone_size: few; cdr3_aa: ASSQGLAGPLEQY
v_call: TRBV9; j_call: TRBJ1-2; clone_size: NA; cdr3_aa: ASSGEQGTYGYT
v_call: TRBV6-2/TRBV6-3; j_call: TRBJ2-5; clone_size: NA; cdr3_aa: ASSPRLQGLGTQY
v_call: TRBV2; j_call: TRBJ1-4; clone_size: NA; cdr3_aa: ASSRTANEKLF
v_call: TRBV10-3; j_call: TRBJ2-7; clone_size: NA; cdr3_aa: AIVRAYEQY
v_call: TRBV28; j_call: TRBJ1-1; clone_size: NA; cdr3_aa: ASSLKGGANTEAF
v_call: TRBV5-6; j_call: TRBJ1-2; clone_size: NA; cdr3_aa: ASSLGGSGGPEGYT
v_call: TRBV3-1/TRBV3-2; j_call: TRBJ2-3; clone_size: once; cdr3_aa: ASSPTSVDTQY
v_call: TRBV2; j_call: TRBJ2-3; clone_size: NA; cdr3_aa: ARQRTGDTSTDTQY
v_call: TRBV6-5; j_call: TRBJ2-7; clone_size: NA; cdr3_aa: ASSSPGQGFYEQY
v_call: TRBV3-1/TRBV3-2; j_call: TRBJ2-4; clone_size: once; cdr3_aa: ASSRSGTGPLLAKNIQY